Presented here are 22 T cell receptor beta chains from one specimen sequenced in a study of T-cell reconstitution after alpha-beta-depleted transplantation in children. Preparing the TCRbeta library involved the use of unique molecular identifiers. TCRdb re-derived calls from the PCR reads in MiXCR, one entry per CDR3 protein. The data contain tens of thousands of distinct CDR3 sequences, 4.9% of them singletons. The sample in question was PBMCs, mostly from graft donor cells, obtained 180 days after TCRalphabeta/CD19-depleted stem cell transplant. The receptor set was obtained from a boy in the first two years of life who had a stem cell transplant for acute myeloid leukemia, so the T cells may come from the graft donor.

This clonotype was detected many times. The rearrangement links TRBV6-5 to TRBJ1-6; 12 bases match TRBD1. After removal of 3 bases from V and 5 bases from J, the junction contained 5 bases not matched to a gene. This CDR3 spans 17 amino acids. The germline V gene encodes CDR1 MNHEY and CDR2 SVGAGI. The CDR3, as DNA: TGTGCCAGCAGTTATGGGACAGGGGGCGCGGATAATTCACCCCTCCACTTT. It codes for CASSYGTGGADNSPLHF.

This clonotype came up many times. The chain combines TRBV7-9 with TRBJ2-2, with D perhaps assigned TRBD1 or TRBD2 (5 bases each). V lost 5 bases and J lost 5, with 18 bases in between. Germline CDR1 is SEHNR and CDR2 is FQNEAQ (reference sequence). The CDR3 is 16 residues long. The CDR3 sequence is CASSPTGLWGTGELFF. The CDR3, as DNA: TGTGCCAGCAGCCCTACCGGACTCTGGGGGACCGGGGAGCTGTTTTTT. Using reference TRBV7-9 and TRBJ2-2 for the parts outside the CDR3, the full variable domain is DTGVSQNPRHKITKRGQNVTFRCDPISEHNRLYWYRQTLGQGPEFLTYFQNEAQLEKSRLLSDRFSAERPKGSFSTLEIQRTEQGDSAMYLCASSPTGLWGTGELFFGEGSRLTVL.

This clonotype occurred many times. V gene TRBV28 combines with J gene TRBJ2-7; possible D gene TRBD1, 5 bases. CDR1 is MDHEN, CDR2 SYDVKM, per germline. V was shortened by 5 bases and J by 2 bases, with 16 bases between the two germline ends. CDR3 length equals 15 residues. The CDR3 sequence is CASSPPDRKPYEQYV. The CDR3 DNA sequence: TGTGCCAGCAGTCCACCTGACAGAAAGCCCTACGAGCAGTACGTC.

V gene TRBV20-1 combines with J gene TRBJ2-7; TRBD2 matches at 7 bases. Losses at the gene ends were 1 base for V and 5 bases for J; bases not matched to a gene: 17. CDR3 length: 17 amino acids. The germline V gene has CDR1 DFQATT and CDR2 SNEGSKA (reference sequence). CDR3 DNA sequence: TGCAGTGCTAGAGCTCGCCGCGGGGAGAGCGGGGCGCACGAGCAGTACGTC. Translation gives CSARARRGESGAHEQYV.

This clonotype was counted many times. This chain links TRBV28 with TRBJ1-1; a possible D gene is TRBD1 (6 bases). Between the trimmed V and J ends, which lost 4 bases and 0 bases, there was a span of 12 bases. Germline CDR1 is MDHEN and CDR2 is SYDVKM. This CDR3 contains 15 residues. CDR3 nucleotide sequence: TGTGCCAGCAGTTCCCACAGGGTATTGAACACTGAAGCTTTCTTT. Its translation is CASSSHRVLNTEAFF. Looking up the rest from reference TRBV28 and TRBJ1-1 gives the full variable domain: DVKVTQSSRYLVKRTGEKVFLECVQDMDHENMFWYRQDPGLGLRLIYFSYDVKMKEKGDIPEGYSVSREKKERFSLILESASTNQTSMYLCASSSHRVLNTEAFFGQGTRLTVV.

This clonotype appeared many times. J is TRBJ1-2 and V is TRBV5-1; 8 bases agree with TRBD1. V dropped 7 bases and J dropped 4; count of bases not matched to a gene: 15. This CDR3 has 16 residues. Germline CDR1 SGHRS, CDR2 YFSETQ. The CDR3 region has the DNA TGCGCCAGCCTCCCGGAAGGCCCAGGGGGCGGCTATGGCTACACCTTC. Its translation is CASLPEGPGGGYGYTF.

With regard to this clonotype: This may stem from a read error, because a much larger clone lies one nucleotide away. The chain employs TRBV7-6 and TRBJ1-2, with D tentatively TRBD1 (6 bases). Between the trimmed V and J ends, which lost 4 bases and 1 base, there was a span of 13 bases. This CDR3 spans 15 amino acids. CDR1 is SGHVS, CDR2 FNYEAQ, per germline. The CDR3 region has the DNA TGTGCCAGCAGCTCCGGACAGCTTCGTAACTATGGCTACACCTTC. Amino acids: CASSSGQLRNYGYTF. Filled out from reference TRBV7-6 and TRBJ1-2, the complete variable domain reads GAGVSQSPRYKVTKRGQDVALRCDPISGHVSLYWYRQALGQGPEFLTYFNYEAQQDKSGLPNDRFSAERPEGSISTLTIQRTEQRDSAMYRCASSSGQLRNYGYTFGSGTRLTVV.

This clonotype was recorded many times. The rearrangement links TRBV5-1 to TRBJ1-4; D is uncertain. The CDR3 loop spans 15 amino acids. CDR1 is SGHRS, CDR2 YFSETQ, per germline. V was clipped by 0 bases and J by 3 bases, with 9 bases between them. The CDR3, as DNA: TGCGCCAGCAGCTTGGCCTATACAGCTAATGAAAAACTGTTTTTT. Its protein is CASSLAYTANEKLFF. Looking up the rest from reference TRBV5-1 and TRBJ1-4 gives the full variable domain: KAGVTQTPRYLIKTRGQQVTLSCSPISGHRSVSWYQQTPGQGLQFLFEYFSETQRNKGNFPGRFSGRQFSNSRSEMNVSTLELGDSALYLCASSLAYTANEKLFFGSGTQLSVL.

This clonotype has ten or more counts. V usage is TRBV27 and J usage is TRBJ1-5; 9 bases line up with TRBD1. CDR1 is MNHEY and CDR2 is SMNVEV in the germline V gene (reference sequence). The V and J ends lost 5 bases and 2 bases, in that order; junction bases with no gene match: 4. The CDR3 extends over 15 amino acids. CDR3 in amino acids: CASSTGQGRNQPQHF. DNA for the CDR3: TGTGCCAGCAGTACGGGACAGGGTCGCAATCAGCCCCAGCATTTT.

This clonotype was counted ten times or more. CDR3 nucleotides: TGCAGCGTTGCGGGGGCAGGGAGATCCTACGAGCAGTACTTC. Translating it yields CSVAGAGRSYEQYF. This chain uses TRBV29-1 with TRBJ2-7, with D perhaps assigned TRBD1 or TRBD2 (6 bases each). V was trimmed by 4 bases and J by 1 base, leaving 14 bases between them. Germline CDR1 and CDR2: SQVTM and ANQGSEA. CDR3 length: 14 amino acids.

This clonotype showed up many times. The V and J genes are TRBV5-1 and TRBJ2-1; D is perhaps TRBD2 (5 bases). The germline CDR1 and CDR2 sequences are SGHRS and YFSETQ. V was cut by 6 bases and J by 14 bases, with 15 bases left in between. This CDR3 spans 11 amino acids. CDR3 residues: CASMGKEVEFF. CDR3 coding DNA: TGCGCCAGCATGGGGAAGGAGGTGGAGTTCTTC.

The chain's CDR3 is CASSQDRHLFTEAFF. The CDR3 DNA reads TGCGCCAGCAGCCAAGATAGACACCTGTTCACTGAAGCTTTCTTT. The chain employs TRBV4-3 and TRBJ1-1; D unclear. V lost 0 bases to trimming and J lost 4 bases, with 12 bases between them. Germline V gene lookup returns CDR1 LGHNA and CDR2 YSLEER. There are 15 residues in the CDR3.

This clonotype has at least ten counts. The chain is built from TRBV5-1 and TRBJ2-7; TRBD1 or TRBD2 may be the D gene (5 bases each). V was cut by 3 bases and J by 3 bases, with 10 bases left in between. The CDR3 has 13 amino acids. Germline V gene data show CDR1 as SGHRS and CDR2 as YFSETQ. This chain's CDR3 is CASSWDGVYEQYV. Written as DNA, the CDR3 is TGCGCCAGCAGCTGGGACGGGGTCTACGAGCAGTACGTC.

This clonotype was counted many times. The chain links TRBV27 to TRBJ2-7; D is tentatively TRBD1 or TRBD2 (6 bases each). The CDR3 sequence is 14 residues long. The ends were cut back, 5 bases at V and 1 base at J, with 12 bases in the middle. Germline CDR1 and CDR2: MNHEY and SMNVEV (reference sequence). This chain's CDR3 is CASSPGAPSYEQYV. CDR3 nucleotide sequence: TGTGCCAGCAGTCCGGGGGCACCATCCTACGAGCAGTACGTC.

This clonotype was seen repeatedly, ten times or more. The gene calls are TRBV12-3 or TRBV12-4 and TRBJ1-6, with D unresolved. The CDR3 runs 13 residues. Trimming pared 6 bases from V and 10 bases from J, leaving 13 bases between. CDR3 sequence (DNA): TGTGCCAGCAGCCGACTCGGTGGGTCACCCCTCCACTTT. Its protein product is CASSRLGGSPLHF.

Many counts were recorded for this clonotype. V and J are TRBV3-1 and TRBJ2-1, with 9 bases identical to TRBD2. The V gene end was trimmed by 0 bases and the J gene end by 1 base; junction bases not matched to a gene: 1. Germline CDR1 LGHDT, CDR2 YNNKEL (reference sequence). The CDR3 extends over 16 amino acids. CDR3 region: CASSQDAGGSYNEQFF. Written as DNA, the CDR3 is TGTGCCAGCAGCCAAGACGCGGGGGGGTCCTACAATGAGCAGTTCTTC.

In this sample, this clonotype turned up many times. The chain couples TRBV2 to TRBJ2-6; the D is unclear. The CDR3 loop spans 14 amino acids. CDR1 is SNHLY, CDR2 FYNNEI, per germline. Deletions cut 4 bases from V and 1 base from J, with 5 bases between. CDR3 residues: CASSVVSGANVLTF. The CDR3 DNA is TGTGCCAGCAGTGTTGTTTCTGGGGCCAACGTCCTGACTTTC.

This clonotype was observed at least ten times. The chain combines TRBV4-2 with TRBJ2-1; 9 bases match TRBD1. The germline V gene encodes CDR1 LGHNA and CDR2 YNFKEQ. Trimming at V came to 5 bases and at J to 1 base, leaving 3 bases not matched to a gene. This CDR3 spans 15 amino acids. The CDR3 region is CASSYGTGSYNEQFF. The DNA of the CDR3 is TGTGCCAGCAGCTATGGGACAGGGTCCTACAATGAGCAGTTCTTC.

The chain couples TRBV28 to TRBJ2-2; TRBD2 matches 7 bases. CDR1 is MDHEN, CDR2 SYDVKM, per germline. The V segment lost 6 bases and the J segment 4 bases; nucleotides outside the gene matches: 11. The CDR3 has 16 amino acids. As DNA, the CDR3 is TGTGCCAGCAGCCAACCTCGAGCGGGGACCACCGGGGAGCTGTTTTTT. Its translation is CASSQPRAGTTGELFF.

This clonotype occurred many times. J is TRBJ2-1 and V is TRBV6-5, with a weak D call TRBD2 (5 bases). This CDR3 is built from 13 residues. V was pared by 2 bases and J by 10 bases, with 12 bases between. CDR1 MNHEY and CDR2 SVGAGI come from the germline V gene. The CDR3 is CASSYSRSGEQFF. CDR3 coding DNA: TGTGCCAGCAGTTACAGTCGGTCGGGAGAGCAGTTCTTC.

A remark on this clonotype: One base away lies a much larger clone, so this may be a sequencing read error. This chain connects TRBV10-3 to TRBJ2-1, with no clear D. From germline, CDR1 is ENHRY and CDR2 SYGVKD. The CDR3 runs 12 residues. V gave up 9 bases and J gave up 7 bases, with 13 bases separating them. This chain's CDR3 is CAMGPGQNEQFF. The CDR3, as DNA: TGTGCCATGGGCCCCGGCCAGAATGAGCAGTTCTTC.

There are many counts of this clonotype. The rearrangement joins TRBV7-2 to TRBJ2-1, with D perhaps matching TRBD2 (5 bases). The germline CDR1 and CDR2 sequences are SGHTA and FQGNSA. Deletions cut 4 bases from V and 6 bases from J, with 16 bases between. This CDR3 is 15 amino acids long. The CDR3 loop is CASSYRARRANEQFF. CDR3 DNA sequence: TGTGCCAGCAGCTACAGAGCCAGGCGGGCCAATGAGCAGTTCTTC.